This TCR beta chain is drawn from a study of shared clonotypes between healthy human individuals. The CDR3 totals 13 residues. The germline V gene encodes CDR1 SNHLY and CDR2 FYNNEI. V shed 1 base and J shed 6 bases, with 9 bases lying between them. TCRdb's table, derived via immunoSEQ multiplex PCR, lists solely in-frame clones and lacks some. The sample has roughly 400,000 clones, around 96% seen once. Donors had no recently reported acute infections or vaccinations and were HIV-negative. The sequencing sample was made of memory CD8+ T cells sorted from blood. Subset of the sample: CD45RO+ cells pooled with CCR7-negative TemRA cells. The chain couples TRBV2 to TRBJ1-2, with D uncertain. This TCR was sampled from a man aged 25-45 years in good health. CDR3 coding DNA: TGTGCCAGCAGTGAAGGGCGTTCCGATGGCTACACCTTC. This codes for CASSEGRSDGYTF.